The rows below give T cell receptor beta chains drawn from one sample of a study of blood T cell repertoires in COVID-19. Profiling relied on immunoSEQ multiplex PCR, and the TCRdb table lists in-frame clones only, not all of them. Here the sample spans 450,000 to 500,000 clones, roughly 85% being singletons. The sample was peripheral blood. The receptors stem from a human donor in a cohort sampled during active COVID-19. The CDR3 runs from the conserved cysteine through the conserved F or W. A D gene is named only where the DNA matches it firmly. Not all rows give a size; the values are once, few, many and, for expanded clones, a class.

clone_size: .
j_call: TRBJ2-2
cdr3_length: 16
v_call: TRBV9
d_call: TRBD2
cdr3_nt: TGTGCCAGCAGCGTATCCTTCGGGAGGGCCACCGGGGAGCTGTTTTTT
cdr3_aa: CASSVSFGRATGELFF

clone_size: .
j_call: TRBJ2-7
cdr3_length: 15
v_call: TRBV30
d_call: .
cdr3_nt: TGTGCCTGGAGTGGGGCGGGGACTCACTCCTACGAGCAGTACTTC
cdr3_aa: CAWSGAGTHSYEQYF

clone_size: .
j_call: TRBJ1-2
cdr3_length: 15
v_call: TRBV7-2
d_call: .
cdr3_nt: TGTGCCAGCAGCTTACAGGGTAGGGTTACCTATGGCTACACCTTC
cdr3_aa: CASSLQGRVTYGYTF

clone_size: .
j_call: TRBJ1-2
cdr3_length: 13
v_call: TRBV5-1
d_call: .
cdr3_nt: TGCGCCAGCAGCTTGGCACAGCAGGATGGCTACACCTTC
cdr3_aa: CASSLAQQDGYTF

clone_size: .
j_call: TRBJ1-5
cdr3_length: 12
v_call: TRBV28
d_call: TRBD1
cdr3_nt: TGTGCCACCACGACAGGGGGTCAGCCCCAGCATTTT
cdr3_aa: CATTTGGQPQHF

clone_size: .
j_call: TRBJ2-2
cdr3_length: 16
v_call: TRBV5-1
d_call: TRBD2
cdr3_nt: TGCGCCAGCAGCTTAACCGGGACTAGTTTATCCGGGGAGCTGTTTTTT
cdr3_aa: CASSLTGTSLSGELFF

clone_size: .
j_call: TRBJ1-2
cdr3_length: 15
v_call: TRBV7-3
d_call: .
cdr3_nt: TGTGCCAGCAGCCCTTCGCAACCACCAGGCTATGGCTACACCTTC
cdr3_aa: CASSPSQPPGYGYTF

clone_size: .
j_call: TRBJ1-4
cdr3_length: 16
v_call: TRBV6-1
d_call: .
cdr3_nt: TGTGCCAGCAGTGAAATGTTGGGGGAGGGGAGTGAAAAACTGTTTTTT
cdr3_aa: CASSEMLGEGSEKLFF

clone_size: .
j_call: TRBJ2-7
cdr3_length: 15
v_call: TRBV2
d_call: TRBD2
cdr3_nt: TGTGCCAGCAGGGAAGCTAGCGGGAGGTCGTACGAGCAGTACTTC
cdr3_aa: CASREASGRSYEQYF

clone_size: .
j_call: TRBJ1-4
cdr3_length: 14
v_call: TRBV5-1
d_call: TRBD1
cdr3_nt: TGCGCCAGCAGCTCCGGGACAGCGAATGAAAAACTGTTTTTT
cdr3_aa: CASSSGTANEKLFF

clone_size: .
j_call: TRBJ2-1
cdr3_length: 13
v_call: TRBV24-1
d_call: TRBD2
cdr3_nt: TGTGCCACTCCCCCGGGACTATCCAATGAGCAGTTCTTC
cdr3_aa: CATPPGLSNEQFF

clone_size: .
j_call: TRBJ1-5
cdr3_length: 16
v_call: TRBV30
d_call: .
cdr3_nt: TGTGCCTGGAGTGTGCGGGCAGGGAGGAGTAATCAGCCCCAGCATTTT
cdr3_aa: CAWSVRAGRSNQPQHF

clone_size: .
j_call: TRBJ1-6
cdr3_length: 16
v_call: TRBV30
d_call: .
cdr3_nt: TGTGCCTGGACCTTTCGGGGGGGCCCGTCGGATTCACCCCTCCACTTT
cdr3_aa: CAWTFRGGPSDSPLHF

clone_size: .
j_call: TRBJ1-2
cdr3_length: 15
v_call: TRBV18
d_call: TRBD1
cdr3_nt: TGTGCCAGCTCATCCCCGGACAGGGTGAACTATGGCTACACCTTC
cdr3_aa: CASSSPDRVNYGYTF

clone_size: .
j_call: TRBJ2-1
cdr3_length: 16
v_call: TRBV5-6
d_call: TRBD2
cdr3_nt: TGTGCCAGCATGCCGGGACTAGCGGGAGGGCTTGATGAGCAGTTCTTC
cdr3_aa: CASMPGLAGGLDEQFF

clone_size: .
j_call: TRBJ2-3
cdr3_length: 18
v_call: TRBV7-7
d_call: TRBD2
cdr3_nt: TGTGCTAGCAGCTTAGAAGTAGCGGGAGGGGACCCCGCAGATACGCAGTATTTT
cdr3_aa: CASSLEVAGGDPADTQYF

clone_size: .
j_call: TRBJ2-7
cdr3_length: 13
v_call: TRBV28
d_call: TRBD2
cdr3_nt: TGTGCCAGCATCCTCAGCGGGAGGGGTGAGCAGTACTTC
cdr3_aa: CASILSGRGEQYF

clone_size: .
j_call: TRBJ2-1
cdr3_length: 16
v_call: TRBV19
d_call: TRBD2
cdr3_nt: TGTGCCAGTAGTGCAAGACTAGCGGGATCCTACAATGAGCAGTTCTTC
cdr3_aa: CASSARLAGSYNEQFF

clone_size: many
j_call: TRBJ2-5
cdr3_length: 14
v_call: TRBV9
d_call: .
cdr3_nt: TGTGCCAGCAGCGTAGTGGCAGGGGAAGAGACCCAGTACTTC
cdr3_aa: CASSVVAGEETQYF

clone_size: .
j_call: TRBJ2-7
cdr3_length: 15
v_call: TRBV7-2
d_call: TRBD1
cdr3_nt: TGTGCCAGCAGCACTGAACCGACAGGGTCCTACGAGCAGTACTTC
cdr3_aa: CASSTEPTGSYEQYF

clone_size: .
j_call: TRBJ2-7
cdr3_length: 13
v_call: TRBV7-2
d_call: TRBD2
cdr3_nt: TGTGCCAGCAGCTCTCGGGGGGGCTACGAGCAGTACTTC
cdr3_aa: CASSSRGGYEQYF

clone_size: once
j_call: TRBJ1-4
cdr3_length: 13
v_call: TRBV7-2
d_call: .
cdr3_nt: TGTGCCAGCAGATCCAGGGCGGAGGAAAAACTGTTTTTT
cdr3_aa: CASRSRAEEKLFF

clone_size: .
j_call: TRBJ1-4
cdr3_length: 16
v_call: TRBV7-9
d_call: TRBD1
cdr3_nt: TGTGCCAGCAGCCCATACGGGACAGGCCTTAATGAAAAACTGTTTTTT
cdr3_aa: CASSPYGTGLNEKLFF

clone_size: .
j_call: TRBJ2-1
cdr3_length: 15
v_call: TRBV6-5
d_call: TRBD2
cdr3_nt: TGTGCCAGCCATACTCGGACTAGCGGGAGGGATGAGCAGTTCTTC
cdr3_aa: CASHTRTSGRDEQFF

clone_size: .
j_call: TRBJ2-5
cdr3_length: 13
v_call: TRBV24-1
d_call: .
cdr3_nt: TGTGCCACCAGTGATAGTGGGCCAGAGACCCAGTACTTC
cdr3_aa: CATSDSGPETQYF

clone_size: .
j_call: TRBJ2-7
cdr3_length: 15
v_call: TRBV18
d_call: TRBD2
cdr3_nt: TGTGCCAGCTCACCATCGACTAGCGGGTCCTACGAGCAGTACTTC
cdr3_aa: CASSPSTSGSYEQYF

clone_size: .
j_call: TRBJ1-1
cdr3_length: 16
v_call: TRBV27
d_call: TRBD1
cdr3_nt: TGTGCCAGCAGTCCTAGACAGGGACTTAATGCGCCCGAAGCTTTCTTT
cdr3_aa: CASSPRQGLNAPEAFF

clone_size: few
j_call: TRBJ2-5
cdr3_length: 15
v_call: TRBV7-7
d_call: .
cdr3_nt: TGTGCTAGCAGCTTAGATGGCGGCGGCCAAGAGACCCAGTACTTC
cdr3_aa: CASSLDGGGQETQYF

clone_size: .
j_call: TRBJ1-1
cdr3_length: 11
v_call: TRBV30
d_call: TRBD1
cdr3_nt: TGTGCCCAAGACAGGGACGCTGAAGCTTTCTTT
cdr3_aa: CAQDRDAEAFF

clone_size: .
j_call: TRBJ1-1
cdr3_length: 13
v_call: TRBV7-3
d_call: TRBD1
cdr3_nt: TGTGCCAGCAGCCAGGGGGCTGGCACTGAAGCTTTCTTT
cdr3_aa: CASSQGAGTEAFF

clone_size: .
j_call: TRBJ2-7
cdr3_length: 14
v_call: TRBV28
d_call: .
cdr3_nt: TGTGCCAGCAGTTTAAGTAGTTGGGGGAGGGAGCAGTACTTC
cdr3_aa: CASSLSSWGREQYF

clone_size: .
j_call: TRBJ1-5
cdr3_length: 15
v_call: TRBV7-2
d_call: .
cdr3_nt: TGTGCCAGCAGCTTATGGGGCGGTGGCAATCAGCCCCAGCATTTT
cdr3_aa: CASSLWGGGNQPQHF

clone_size: .
j_call: TRBJ2-7
cdr3_length: 14
v_call: TRBV6-5
d_call: TRBD2
cdr3_nt: TGTGCCACCGGGACGCTAGCGGGTCCCTACGAGCAGTACTTC
cdr3_aa: CATGTLAGPYEQYF

clone_size: .
j_call: TRBJ1-1
cdr3_length: 14
v_call: TRBV29-1
d_call: TRBD1
cdr3_nt: TGCAGCGTTGCCATGCAGGGGGAGGACACTGAAGCTTTCTTT
cdr3_aa: CSVAMQGEDTEAFF

clone_size: .
j_call: TRBJ2-1
cdr3_length: 15
v_call: TRBV5-6
d_call: TRBD1
cdr3_nt: TGTGCCAGCAGCCCTACAGGGGGCTCCTACAATGAGCAGTTCTTC
cdr3_aa: CASSPTGGSYNEQFF

clone_size: .
j_call: TRBJ2-7
cdr3_length: 19
v_call: TRBV5-8
d_call: .
cdr3_nt: TGTGCCAGCAGCTTGGCGTATGGGTTGGCGGGATTGGGCTCCTACGAGCAGTACTTC
cdr3_aa: CASSLAYGLAGLGSYEQYF

clone_size: .
j_call: TRBJ1-2
cdr3_length: 14
v_call: TRBV6-5
d_call: .
cdr3_nt: TGTGCCAGCAGTTACAAAACAGGGCCCTATGGCTACACCTTC
cdr3_aa: CASSYKTGPYGYTF

clone_size: .
j_call: TRBJ1-2
cdr3_length: 15
v_call: TRBV2
d_call: .
cdr3_nt: TGTGCCAGTCTTGTTGAGGGATTAGCTAACTATGGCTACACCTTC
cdr3_aa: CASLVEGLANYGYTF

clone_size: .
j_call: TRBJ2-3
cdr3_length: 16
v_call: TRBV5-5
d_call: TRBD2
cdr3_nt: TGTGCCAGCAGTTCAGGACTAGCGGGATTCACAGATACGCAGTATTTT
cdr3_aa: CASSSGLAGFTDTQYF

clone_size: many
j_call: TRBJ1-6
cdr3_length: 14
v_call: TRBV28
d_call: .
cdr3_nt: TGTGCCAGCAGGGCAGGGCTGGGTAATTCACCCCTCCACTTT
cdr3_aa: CASRAGLGNSPLHF

clone_size: .
j_call: TRBJ2-7
cdr3_length: 16
v_call: TRBV6-1
d_call: TRBD2
cdr3_nt: TGTGCCAGCAGTGAAGCAGAGCAGGGACTACCCTACGAGCAGTACTTC
cdr3_aa: CASSEAEQGLPYEQYF

clone_size: .
j_call: TRBJ2-7
cdr3_length: 12
v_call: TRBV3-1/TRBV3-2
d_call: .
cdr3_nt: TGTGCCAGCAGCCAAGTTACCTACGAGCAGTACTTC
cdr3_aa: CASSQVTYEQYF

clone_size: .
j_call: TRBJ1-1
cdr3_length: 14
v_call: TRBV21-1
d_call: .
cdr3_nt: TGTGCCAGCACTAGGGGGATAATGAACACTGAAGCTTTCTTT
cdr3_aa: CASTRGIMNTEAFF

clone_size: few
j_call: TRBJ2-2
cdr3_length: 17
v_call: TRBV6-6
d_call: TRBD2
cdr3_nt: TGTGCCAGCAGTCCTCCGAGGGTAGCGGGAGGGTTCGGGGAGCTGTTTTTT
cdr3_aa: CASSPPRVAGGFGELFF

clone_size: few
j_call: TRBJ2-1
cdr3_length: 15
v_call: TRBV19
d_call: .
cdr3_nt: TGTGCCAGTAGTATACCCGGACAAAAGCTCCTTGGGCAGTTCTTC
cdr3_aa: CASSIPGQKLLGQFF

clone_size: .
j_call: TRBJ2-6
cdr3_length: 16
v_call: TRBV28
d_call: TRBD1
cdr3_nt: TGTGCCAGCAACACACAGGGGATCTCTGGGGCCAACGTCCTGACTTTC
cdr3_aa: CASNTQGISGANVLTF

clone_size: .
j_call: TRBJ1-1
cdr3_length: 14
v_call: TRBV27
d_call: TRBD1
cdr3_nt: TGTGCCAGCAGTTTAGAGACAGGGGCAGTCAAAGCTTTCTTT
cdr3_aa: CASSLETGAVKAFF

clone_size: .
j_call: TRBJ2-7
cdr3_length: 15
v_call: TRBV4-1
d_call: .
cdr3_nt: TGCGCCAGCAGCCATAAACCGGGGGGCGCGGACGAGCAGTACTTC
cdr3_aa: CASSHKPGGADEQYF

clone_size: .
j_call: TRBJ2-3
cdr3_length: 14
v_call: TRBV7-3
d_call: TRBD2
cdr3_nt: TGTGCCAGCAGCGAAGGGGACTATTCAGATACGCAGTATTTT
cdr3_aa: CASSEGDYSDTQYF

clone_size: .
j_call: TRBJ2-7
cdr3_length: 14
v_call: TRBV5-6
d_call: TRBD1
cdr3_nt: TGTGCCAGCCGACGAAGGGGGCGTTCCTACGAGCAGTACTTC
cdr3_aa: CASRRRGRSYEQYF